The clone carrying this TCR beta chain has a count of ten or more. The antigen is not known. The data stem from a study of identical twins. Broader study findings: Carriage of fewer insertions was seen in abundant cord blood beta clonotypes, whereas memory repertoires showed none. The presence of invariant MAIT and iNKT cells could partly confound analyses of zero-insertion sequences.

After template switching added a universal primer site, the resulting cDNA carried unique molecular identifiers. One entry per CDR3 protein, called by TCRdb with MiXCR from the 5' RACE reads. The table has under 1 million distinct CDR3 sequences, over 9% seen once; the top ten hold 1.5% to 2%. The same sample was also used in a study of yellow fever vaccine responses in identical twins. From that paper: Reportedly, the T cell response mounted by twins to vaccine seemed partly convergent, partly personalized.

Sequencing used PBMCs. The TCR sequence derives from a young woman in good health.

The CDR3 DNA follows: TGCAGCGCCGCCGGTAATGTCTGGGGGAGAGGCGGGGAGCTGTTTTTT. It codes for CSAAGNVWGRGGELFF. V is TRBV29-1 and J is TRBJ2-2; D may match TRBD1 or TRBD2 (5 bases each). V dropped 7 bases and J dropped 7 bases, with 25 bases sitting between them. Germline CDR1 reads SQVTM; CDR2 reads ANQGSEA. This CDR3 region has 16 residues.